Following are 26 T cell receptor beta chains from one sample sequenced in a study of T cells in Graves' hyperthyroidism and ophthalmopathy. TCR beta CDR3 sequences were amplified from RNA transcripts. The HTBI primer set served for first-round RT-PCR of the TCR CDR3. TCRdb recomputed calls from the multiplex PCR reads with MiXCR, one row per CDR3 protein. The sample consists of approximately 560,000 distinct CDR3 sequences, around 45% of them appearing once. Specimen: peripheral blood or thyroid tissue (not recorded which). The receptors stem from a woman between 18 and 29 years old with Graves' hyperthyroidism.

The chain employs TRBV25-1 and TRBJ1-1; 8 nucleotides align to TRBD1. V lost 6 bases, J lost 7 bases, and 4 bases stayed unmatched. This CDR3 spans 12 amino acids. The germline CDR1 and CDR2 sequences are MGHDK and SYGVNS. In DNA form, the CDR3 reads TGTGCCAGCAGCAGGGGGCGAGGTGAAGCTTTCTTT. This codes for CASSRGRGEAFF. Supplemented by reference TRBV25-1 and TRBJ1-1, the full variable domain reads EADIYQTPRYLVIGTGKKITLECSQTMGHDKMYWYQQDPGMELHLIHYSYGVNSTEKGDLSSESTVSRIRTEHFPLTLESARPSHTSQYLCASSRGRGEAFFGQGTRLTVV.

A remark on this clonotype: A junction boundary mismatches the germline segment, possibly from a read error. The chain uses TRBV7-9 and TRBJ2-5, with a tentative D call TRBD2 (6 bases). This CDR3 is built from 16 residues. The germline gives CDR1 SEHNR, CDR2 FQNEAQ (reference sequence). The CDR3 region is CASSQGVNGRGETQYF. The CDR3 nucleotides are TGCGCCAGCAGCCAAGGGGTGAACGGGAGAGGAGAGACCCAGTACTTC.

With regard to this clonotype: The CDR3 carries no conserved terminal phenylalanine or tryptophan, so it likely arises from a read error. The V call is TRBV29-1, the J call TRBJ1-3; 9 positions match TRBD1. V shed 1 base, J shed 2 bases, and the junction held 3 bases outside the gene matches. This CDR3 contains 15 residues. Germline V CDR1 and CDR2: SQVTM, ANQGSEA. CDR3 nucleotide sequence: TGCAGCGTTGAAGCTCGGACAGGGGCTGGAAACACCATATATTCT. Protein: CSVEARTGAGNTIYS.

This clonotype appeared a single time. V and J are TRBV24-1 and TRBJ2-2; D not certain. V lost 12 bases and J 1 base, leaving 8 bases between the germline ends. Germline V lookup: CDR1 KGHDR, CDR2 SFDVKD. This CDR3 is 12 amino acids long. CDR3 sequence reads: CAVTGNTGELFF. DNA for the CDR3: TGTGCCGTGACGGGGAACACCGGGGAGCTGTTTTTT.

This clonotype was counted many times. CDR3 DNA: TGTGCCAGCACCGAAGCCGAAACCGCTGAAGCTTTCTTT. This sequence encodes CASTEAETAEAFF. The chain has TRBV2 and TRBJ1-1; D gene uncertain. Germline V gives CDR1 SNHLY, CDR2 FYNNEI. Trimming pared 7 bases from V and 6 bases from J, leaving 15 bases between. CDR3 length: 13 amino acids.

In its sample, this clonotype was seen a few times. V gene TRBV5-1 combines with J gene TRBJ1-5, with a weak D call TRBD1 (6 bases). The CDR3 loop spans 13 amino acids. Trimming removed 4 bases at V and 4 bases at J, with 9 bases between. Germline-derived CDR1 and CDR2 are SGHRS and YFSETQ. This chain's CDR3 is CASSGGQNQPQHF. In DNA form, the CDR3 reads TGCGCCAGCAGCGGAGGACAGAATCAGCCCCAGCATTTT. Looking up the rest from reference TRBV5-1 and TRBJ1-5 gives the full variable domain: KAGVTQTPRYLIKTRGQQVTLSCSPISGHRSVSWYQQTPGQGLQFLFEYFSETQRNKGNFPGRFSGRQFSNSRSEMNVSTLELGDSALYLCASSGGQNQPQHFGDGTRLSIL.

With respect to this clonotype: At one end the junction does not follow the germline gene, possibly because of a read error. V gene TRBV6-1 combines with J gene TRBJ1-2; weak D call: TRBD1 (5 bases). There are 14 residues in the CDR3. The germline V gene has CDR1 MNHNS and CDR2 SASEGT. The CDR3 sequence is CAGSVAGGDYGYTF. DNA for the CDR3: TGTGCCGGCAGTGTCGCGGGGGGTGACTATGGCTACACCTTC.

The chain recombines TRBV9 with TRBJ2-7; tentative D call: TRBD2 (7 bases). The V and J ends lost 3 bases and 2 bases respectively, with 21 bases between them. The CDR3 runs to 17 residues. From germline, CDR1 is SGDLS and CDR2 YYNGEE. DNA of the CDR3: TGTGCCAGCAGCGCTAAGGTCCGCGGGGGCAAGACCTACGAGCAGTACTTC. This sequence encodes CASSAKVRGGKTYEQYF.

This clonotype was detected only a few times. V is TRBV7-9 and J is TRBJ2-5, with 10 bases aligning to TRBD1. This CDR3 is 17 amino acids long. Trimming at V came to 2 bases and at J to 2 bases, leaving 8 bases not matched to a gene. Germline CDR1 and CDR2: SEHNR and FQNEAQ (reference sequence). The CDR3 region is CASSLTTGTGAQETQYF. The CDR3 coding sequence is TGTGCCAGCAGCTTAACGACCGGGACAGGGGCTCAAGAGACCCAGTACTTC.

This clonotype was seen a few times. The chain employs TRBV7-8 and TRBJ2-2; D is undetermined. Germline values: CDR1 SGHVS, CDR2 FQNEAQ. Between the trimmed V and J ends, which lost 3 bases and 0 bases, there was a span of 11 bases. The CDR3 is 16 amino acids. The CDR3 loop reads CASSFPSAANTGELFF. Written as DNA, the CDR3 is TGTGCCAGCAGCTTCCCCTCGGCAGCGAACACCGGGGAGCTGTTTTTT.

This chain connects TRBV7-3 to TRBJ1-2, with TRBD1 as a possible D gene (5 bases). The V gene's germline CDR1 is SGHTA and CDR2 FQGTGA. The CDR3 extends over 17 amino acids. V was pared by 4 bases and J by 10 bases, with 28 bases between. The CDR3 reads CASSSIGRRGTVTDYTF. The CDR3 DNA reads TGTGCCAGCAGCTCCATTGGGAGGAGAGGGACCGTTACTGACTACACCTTC. Full variable domain (remainder filled in from reference TRBV7-3 and TRBJ1-2): GAGVSQTPSNKVTEKGKYVELRCDPISGHTALYWYRQSLGQGPEFLIYFQGTGAADDSGLPNDRFFAVRPEGSVSTLKIQRTERGDSAVYLCASSSIGRRGTVTDYTFGSGTRLTVV.

This clonotype has at least ten counts. The chain couples TRBV13 to TRBJ1-2, with 9 bases matching TRBD1. There are 15 residues in the CDR3. V lost 3 bases to trimming and J lost 2 bases; unmatched junction nucleotides: 4. In germline, CDR1 is PRHDT, CDR2 FYEKMQ (reference sequence). CDR3 nucleotide sequence: TGTGCCAGCAGCTTGGGGACAGGGCAAAACTATGGCTACACCTTC. Protein product: CASSLGTGQNYGYTF.

The V and J genes are TRBV7-2 and TRBJ1-2; 7 bases are a match to TRBD1. CDR1 and CDR2 (germline): SGHTA, FQGNSA. CDR3 length equals 14 residues. V dropped 5 bases and J dropped 4; count of bases not matched to a gene: 7. As DNA, the CDR3 is TGTGCCAGCAGCGGCTACAGGGGTGGCTATGGCTACACCTTC. This encodes CASSGYRGGYGYTF.

The chain carries TRBV6-1 and TRBJ1-3, with D hard to call. Germline loops: CDR1 MNHNS, CDR2 SASEGT. Trimming left V 6 bases short and J 2 bases short, with 14 bases between. The CDR3 extends over 15 amino acids. The CDR3 loop is CASSPGGVPGNTIYF. The CDR3 nucleotides are TGTGCCAGCAGCCCCGGCGGGGTTCCTGGAAACACCATATATTTT.

This chain uses TRBV24-1 with TRBJ1-4; a possible D gene is TRBD1 (5 bases). Trimming removed 0 bases from V and 7 bases from J, with 5 bases in between. Germline V gene sequence: CDR1 KGHDR, CDR2 SFDVKD. CDR3 length: 13 amino acids. CDR3 amino acids: CATSDLTGEKLFF. DNA of the CDR3: TGTGCCACCAGTGATTTGACAGGTGAAAAACTGTTTTTT.

The gene calls are TRBV12-3 or TRBV12-4 and TRBJ2-6; D remains ambiguous. Trimming removed 4 bases at V and 4 bases at J, with 14 bases between. CDR3 length: 16 amino acids. The CDR3 is CASSYSFASGANVLTF. CDR3 in DNA: TGTGCCAGCAGTTACTCGTTCGCGTCAGGGGCCAACGTCCTGACTTTC.

J is TRBJ2-2 and V is TRBV19; 9 bases line up with TRBD2. Germline assignment: CDR1 LNHDA and CDR2 SQIVND (reference sequence). Unmatched junction bases numbered 6, after V lost 8 bases and J lost 5 bases. CDR3 size: 14 residues. CDR3 in amino acids: CASRGLARTGELFF. CDR3 coding DNA: TGTGCCAGTCGGGGACTAGCAAGAACCGGGGAGCTGTTTTTT. The full variable domain, with the rest looked up from reference TRBV19 and TRBJ2-2, is DGGITQSPKYLFRKEGQNVTLSCEQNLNHDAMYWYRQDPGQGLRLIYYSQIVNDFQKGDIAEGYSVSREKKESFPLTVTSAQKNPTAFYLCASRGLARTGELFFGEGSRLTVL.

The chain is built from TRBV5-1 and TRBJ1-6; D not certain. The CDR3 runs to 14 residues. Germline values: CDR1 SGHRS, CDR2 YFSETQ. V was trimmed by 4 bases and J by 5 bases, leaving 10 bases between them. Here the CDR3 reads CASSRHQHNSPLHF. The CDR3 bases are TGCGCCAGCAGCAGACATCAACATAATTCACCCCTCCACTTT.

This sequence joins TRBV2 and TRBJ2-6; D gene unclear. The CDR3 sequence is 16 residues long. Trimming pared 5 bases from V and 0 bases from J, leaving 11 bases between. Germline V gene sequence: CDR1 SNHLY, CDR2 FYNNEI. Here the CDR3 DNA reads TGTGCCAGCAGTTATAGGCGGTTCTCTGGGGCCAACGTCCTGACTTTC. The encoded protein is CASSYRRFSGANVLTF.

This chain links TRBV2 with TRBJ2-5, with D possibly matching TRBD2 (6 bases). V was cut by 10 bases and J by 5 bases, with 20 bases left in between. Germline V gene sequence: CDR1 SNHLY, CDR2 FYNNEI. The CDR3 has 14 residues. CDR3 coding DNA: TGTGCCACGATCACCGGCGGGGCCGGGGAGACCCAGTACTTC. Translated: CATITGGAGETQYF.

Details on this clonotype: The junction departs from the called germline gene at one end, perhaps through a read error. V usage is TRBV7-9 and J usage is TRBJ1-5; D is ambiguous. The CDR3 contains 15 residues. The germline V gene has CDR1 SEHNR and CDR2 FQNEAQ (reference sequence). CDR3 in DNA: TGCGCCAGCAGCCAAGAGCGTGCAGGCAATCAGCCCCAGCATTTT. Its translation is CASSQERAGNQPQHF.

This clonotype was counted ten times or more. The chain couples TRBV29-1 to TRBJ2-7; possibly TRBD1 for D (6 bases). Trimming removed 1 base from V and 3 bases from J, with 10 bases in between. There are 13 residues in the CDR3. CDR1 is SQVTM, CDR2 ANQGSEA, per germline. CDR3: CSVEGTALYEQYF. CDR3 sequence (DNA): TGCAGCGTTGAAGGGACAGCCCTCTACGAGCAGTACTTC.

A remark on this clonotype: This may come from a read error, since a much larger clone is one base off. This rearrangement joins TRBV7-3 to TRBJ1-1; the D gene is possibly TRBD1 (6 bases). The CDR3 contains 12 residues. Trimming removed 5 bases from V and 8 bases from J, with 12 bases in between. Per germline, CDR1 SGHTA and CDR2 FQGTGA. As DNA, the CDR3 is TGTGCCAGCAGCAGGGGGGGGAGGGAAGCTTTCTTT. Protein sequence: CASSRGGREAFF.

On this clonotype itself: The junction and the germline gene differ at one end; a read error may be behind it. V usage is TRBV23-1 and J usage is TRBJ2-3; D remains unclear. TRBV23-1 is marked as an open reading frame, function uncertain. The CDR3 runs to 14 residues. The CDR3 DNA reads TGTGCCAGCAGTCAGGACCGAAGCACAGATACGCAGTATTTT. It specifies CASSQDRSTDTQYF.

This clonotype was recorded a few times. The V call is TRBV10-2, the J call TRBJ2-7; 8 bases line up with TRBD2. Germline CDR1 and CDR2: WSHSY and SAAADI. This CDR3 is built from 15 residues. V was pared by 5 bases and J by 2 bases, with 8 bases of the junction left unmatched. CDR3 nucleotide sequence: TGCGCCAGCAGTAATCGAGCGGGAGCTACCTACGAGCAGTACTTC. Translated: CASSNRAGATYEQYF.

This chain joins TRBV24-1 and TRBJ2-6; D gene unclear. V was cut by 1 base and J by 4 bases, with 7 bases left in between. Germline lookup yields CDR1 KGHDR and CDR2 SFDVKD. The CDR3 extends over 15 amino acids. The CDR3 region has the DNA TGTGCCACCAGTGATTTAAGAGGAGGGGCCAACGTCCTGACTTTC. This encodes CATSDLRGGANVLTF.